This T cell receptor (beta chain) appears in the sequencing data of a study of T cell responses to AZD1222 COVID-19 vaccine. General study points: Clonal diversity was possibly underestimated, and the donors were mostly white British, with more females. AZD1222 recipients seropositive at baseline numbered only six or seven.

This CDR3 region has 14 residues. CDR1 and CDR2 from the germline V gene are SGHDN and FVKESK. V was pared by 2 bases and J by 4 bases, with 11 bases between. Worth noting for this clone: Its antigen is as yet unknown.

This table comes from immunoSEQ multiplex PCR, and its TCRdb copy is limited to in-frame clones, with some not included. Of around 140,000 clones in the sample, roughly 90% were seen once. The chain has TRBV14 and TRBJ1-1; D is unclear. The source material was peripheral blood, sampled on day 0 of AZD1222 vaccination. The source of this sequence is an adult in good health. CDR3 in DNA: TGTGCCAGCAGCCAACGGAATAGCGGCACTGAAGCTTTCTTT. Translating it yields CASSQRNSGTEAFF.